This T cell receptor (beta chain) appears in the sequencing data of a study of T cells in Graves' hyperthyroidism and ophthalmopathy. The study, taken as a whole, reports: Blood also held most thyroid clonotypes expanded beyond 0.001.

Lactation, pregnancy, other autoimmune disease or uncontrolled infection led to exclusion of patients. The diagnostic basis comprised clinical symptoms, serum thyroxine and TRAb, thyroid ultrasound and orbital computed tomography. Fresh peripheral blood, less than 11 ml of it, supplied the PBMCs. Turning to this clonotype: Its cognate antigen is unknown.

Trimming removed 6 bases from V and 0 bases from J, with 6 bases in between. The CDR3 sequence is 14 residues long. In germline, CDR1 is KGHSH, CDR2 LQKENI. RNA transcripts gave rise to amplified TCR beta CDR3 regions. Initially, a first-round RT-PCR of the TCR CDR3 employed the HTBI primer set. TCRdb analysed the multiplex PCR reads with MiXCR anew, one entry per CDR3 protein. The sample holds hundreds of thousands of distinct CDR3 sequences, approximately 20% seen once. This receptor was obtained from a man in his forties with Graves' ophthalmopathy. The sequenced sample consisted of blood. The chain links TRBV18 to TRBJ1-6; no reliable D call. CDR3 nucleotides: TGTGCCAGCTCCCCAAGCTCCTATAATTCACCCCTCCACTTT. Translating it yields CASSPSSYNSPLHF.